The rows below give T cell receptor beta chains drawn from one sample of a study of response to subunit inactivated influenza vaccine. TCRdb re-analysed the RT-PCR reads in MiXCR, keeping a single row per CDR3 protein. The sample carries under 200,000 distinct CDR3 sequences, 11% recorded once. The sequencing used non-naive T cells sorted from PBMCs, collected roughly 6 weeks after vaccination. The receptors were gathered from a man between 50 and 59 years old who received an inactivated influenza vaccine. CDR3s include the opening cysteine and the closing phenylalanine or tryptophan. Some rows have no size entry. The others give once, few or many, or a class for an expanded clone.

>many|TRBJ2-5|TRBV2
CASSEPFRGVETQYF
>many|TRBJ1-5|TRBV6-2/TRBV6-3
CASSYRDRTYSNQPQHF
>.|TRBJ2-1|TRBV7-2
CASSSPLDNEQFF
>.|TRBJ2-2|TRBV3-1
CATCQLTLNTGELFF
>few|TRBJ2-5|TRBV24-1
CATSDPAGTGQETQYF
>many|TRBJ2-5|TRBV24-1
CATSEIRTGSQETQYF
>many|TRBJ2-1|TRBV5-1
CASSLSAGSSYNEQFF
>many|TRBJ2-7|TRBV15
CATSSPTGVDEQYF
>.|TRBJ2-3|TRBV7-9
CASSLAGWPDTQYF
>many|TRBJ1-4|TRBV28
CASSLPNEKLFF
>few|TRBJ2-2|TRBV27
CASSFEVNTGELFF
>many|TRBJ2-7|TRBV29-1
CSVLKDRTSYEQYF
>.|TRBJ2-5|TRBV7-2
CASSTEGTRETQYF
>.|TRBJ2-2|TRBV5-8
CASSLMGTHTGELFF
>few|TRBJ2-5|TRBV20-1
CSASLGLETQYF
>few|TRBJ2-3|TRBV15
CATSLVAIDTQYF
>.|TRBJ2-1|TRBV24-1
CATSDLASGWQGSVNEQFF
>many|TRBJ1-5|TRBV29-1
CSVGGQGGQPQHF
>few|TRBJ2-1|TRBV9
CASSVSGLGGEQFF
>.|TRBJ2-3|TRBV4-3
CASSQLAGEGSDTQYF
>.|TRBJ2-5|TRBV25-1
CAGGTDEETQYF
>.|TRBJ2-2|TRBV28
CASSFPGIVNTGELFF
>few|TRBJ2-2|TRBV9
CASSATGGAGELFF
>many|TRBJ2-2|TRBV12-3/TRBV12-4
CASSFGGLAGITGELFF
>few|TRBJ2-7|TRBV28
CASIPSGSGYEQYF
>few|TRBJ1-2|TRBV24-1
CATSDFQGAGYTF
>many|TRBJ2-1|TRBV7-2
CASSFTDYNEQFF
>.|TRBJ2-4|TRBV7-2
CASSLGHDIQYF
>.|TRBJ2-7|TRBV27
CASSLSYSDRYEQYF
>few|TRBJ2-5|TRBV20-1
CSATGTSGARGQETQYF
>few|TRBJ2-5|TRBV5-5
CASSLELSQETQYF
>.|TRBJ1-5|TRBV19
CASKTGTANNQPQHF
>many|TRBJ2-7|TRBV2
CASRRRLAEYEQYF
>many|TRBJ2-7|TRBV7-9
CASSLGTSGRHEQYF
>many|TRBJ2-7|TRBV6-2/TRBV6-3
CASSYSIAGMTYEQYF
>.|TRBJ1-3|TRBV28
CASSFLFMGGSGNTIYF
>many|TRBJ2-1|TRBV29-1
CSVVLWGNEQFF
>few|TRBJ1-2|TRBV5-6
CASSPRVRGANYGYTF
>few|TRBJ2-1|TRBV7-7
CASSSVRGDEQFF
>few|TRBJ2-5|TRBV20-1
CSARDRAQETQYF
>many|TRBJ2-3|TRBV7-3
CASSLGTVSDTQYF
>.|TRBJ2-1|TRBV9
CASSVGGGTHNEQFF
>.|TRBJ2-1|TRBV7-3
CASSSGQGTYIEQFF
>many|TRBJ1-1|TRBV5-1
CASSLVVAGNTEAFF
>.|TRBJ2-5|TRBV6-2/TRBV6-3
CASSRLAGGRETQYF
>many|TRBJ2-1|TRBV5-6
CASSLGGTREQFF
>many|TRBJ2-1|TRBV27
CASSLLAGTYNEQFF
>few|TRBJ2-6|TRBV20-1
CSARVGQGQGGANVLTF
>many|TRBJ2-4|TRBV6-1
CASSVGGGGDIQYF
>many|TRBJ2-1|TRBV7-9
CASSFERSSYNEQFF
>many|TRBJ1-2|TRBV4-1
CASSQGPNARLYGYTF
>.|TRBJ1-1|TRBV24-1
CATSDLGPQNTEAFF
>many|TRBJ2-1|TRBV7-2
CASSLDGLAVNEQFF
>.|TRBJ2-7|TRBV7-8
CASSPSGRGTYEQYF
>.|TRBJ2-1|TRBV14
CASSHGLNNEQFF
>many|TRBJ2-7|TRBV5-1
CASSGAGESYEQYF
>.|TRBJ1-5|TRBV28
CASSSHRGSNQPQHF